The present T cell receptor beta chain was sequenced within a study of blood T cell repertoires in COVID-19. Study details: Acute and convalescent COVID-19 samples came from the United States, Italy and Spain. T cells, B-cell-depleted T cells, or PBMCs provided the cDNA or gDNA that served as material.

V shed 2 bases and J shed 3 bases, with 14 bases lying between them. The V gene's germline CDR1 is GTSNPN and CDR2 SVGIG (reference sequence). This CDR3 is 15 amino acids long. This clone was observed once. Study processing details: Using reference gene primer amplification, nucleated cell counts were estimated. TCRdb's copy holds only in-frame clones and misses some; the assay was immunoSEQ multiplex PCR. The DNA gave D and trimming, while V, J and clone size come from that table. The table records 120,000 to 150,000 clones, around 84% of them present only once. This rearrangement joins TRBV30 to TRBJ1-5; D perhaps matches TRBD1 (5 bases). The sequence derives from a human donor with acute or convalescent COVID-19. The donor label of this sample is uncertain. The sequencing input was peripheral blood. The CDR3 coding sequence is TGTGCCTGGAGTCAAAGGGGTAGGTTCAATCAGCCCCAGCATTTT. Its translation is CAWSQRGRFNQPQHF.